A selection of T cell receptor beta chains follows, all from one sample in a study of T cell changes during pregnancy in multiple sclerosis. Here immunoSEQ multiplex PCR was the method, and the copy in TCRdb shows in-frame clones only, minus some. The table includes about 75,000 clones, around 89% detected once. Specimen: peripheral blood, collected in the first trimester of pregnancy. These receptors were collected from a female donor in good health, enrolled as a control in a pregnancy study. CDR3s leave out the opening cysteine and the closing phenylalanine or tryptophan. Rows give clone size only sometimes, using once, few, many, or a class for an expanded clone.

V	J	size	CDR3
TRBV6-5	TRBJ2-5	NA	ASSSGTEETQY
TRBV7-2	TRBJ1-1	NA	ASSAGVGVAEAF
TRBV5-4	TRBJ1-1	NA	ASSHGTGVTTEAF
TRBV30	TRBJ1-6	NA	AWTVLQGANSPLH
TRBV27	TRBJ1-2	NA	ASIPSKFLGGTDGYT
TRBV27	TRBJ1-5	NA	ASSTRQGRNQPQH
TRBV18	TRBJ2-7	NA	ASSRNTGTYEQY
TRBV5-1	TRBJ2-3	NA	ASSLALGAGGPPSTDTQY
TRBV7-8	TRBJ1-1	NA	ASTFRGTNTEAF
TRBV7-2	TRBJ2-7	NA	ASSLQSGARGEQY
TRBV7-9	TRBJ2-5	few	ASSLVTGQETQY
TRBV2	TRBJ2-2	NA	ASMGTENTGELF
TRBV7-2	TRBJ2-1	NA	ASSLALAGGPEQF
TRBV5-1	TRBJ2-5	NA	ASSLLGLAGEETQY
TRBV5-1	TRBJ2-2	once	ASSFMFETGKTGELF
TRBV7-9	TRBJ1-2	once	ASILSTGTGWGYT
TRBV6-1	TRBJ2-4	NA	ASSEAILAKNIQY
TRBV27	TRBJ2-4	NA	ASSPRLAGDRIAKNIQY
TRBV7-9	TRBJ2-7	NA	ASSPRGGVSSYEQY
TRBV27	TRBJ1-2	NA	ASSLAGSGYT
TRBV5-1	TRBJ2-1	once	ASSPRLGRGAYNEQF
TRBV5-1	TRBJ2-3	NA	ASSLRTSGGAGDTQY
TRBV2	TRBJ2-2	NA	ASSDRTGELF
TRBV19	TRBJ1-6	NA	ASSISWDRANSPLH
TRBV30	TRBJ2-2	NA	AWSFRVTRDRGTGELF
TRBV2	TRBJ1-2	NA	ASSESTGNYGYT
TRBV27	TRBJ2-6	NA	ATSAVGGPGANVLT
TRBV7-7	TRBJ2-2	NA	ASSSLPVPGVGGELF
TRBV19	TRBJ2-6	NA	ASSIRLRQTMDSGANVLT
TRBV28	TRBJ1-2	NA	ASSTTGGYGYT
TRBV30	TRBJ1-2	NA	AWKSGGYGYT
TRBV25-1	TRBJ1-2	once	ASSEYPGDAGYT
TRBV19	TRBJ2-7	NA	ASSISRTGSSYEQY
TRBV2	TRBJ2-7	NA	ASKFAGGRSYEQY
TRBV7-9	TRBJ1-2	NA	ASSGQLNYGYT
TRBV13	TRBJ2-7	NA	ASSLASYEQY
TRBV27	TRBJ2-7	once	ASSFSRGGYEQY
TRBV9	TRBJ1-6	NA	ASSVGARPDNSPLH
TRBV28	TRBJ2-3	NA	ASRIERGGHTDTQY
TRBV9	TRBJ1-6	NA	ASGTLPGGGSPLH
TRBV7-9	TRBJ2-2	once	ASSLSAGELF
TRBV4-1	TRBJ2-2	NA	ASSPGSTGELF
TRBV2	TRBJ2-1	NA	ASSELRGLAGNNEQF